The clone carrying this TCR beta chain showed up many times. This sample was included in a study of CD8 T cells in ankylosing spondylitis. MiXCR, applied by TCRdb to the 5' RACE reads, yields one record per CDR3 protein. The sample contains 200,000 to 300,000 distinct CDR3 sequences, roughly 10% of which appear only once. V gave up 4 bases and J gave up 5 bases, with 16 bases separating them. The CDR3 covers 14 residues. The germline gives CDR1 SGHRS, CDR2 YFSETQ. The sequencing input was blood, either unsorted or a sorted T cell fraction (not recorded which). The source is a male donor with ankylosing spondylitis or in good health (not recorded which). J is TRBJ2-7 and V is TRBV5-1, with D perhaps TRBD1 or TRBD2 (7 bases each). For the CDR3, the DNA is TGCGCCAGCAGCCTACAGGGGAGGGGAGACGAGCAGTACTTC. This encodes CASSLQGRGDEQYF.